The sequence of this T cell receptor beta chain was determined in a study of blood T cell repertoires in COVID-19. Study details: Sites across the United States, Italy and Spain contributed samples from acute and convalescent COVID-19. T cells, B-cell-depleted T cells, or PBMCs supplied cDNA or gDNA.

Per the authors' pipeline: Nucleated cell number was recorded as an estimate derived from reference gene primer amplification. Sequencing used immunoSEQ multiplex PCR; TCRdb keeps in-frame clones, though not all of them. V and J calls and clone size are copied from that table; D and trimming were computed from the DNA. The table includes fewer than 350,000 clones, approximately 92% detected once. The germline CDR1 and CDR2 sequences are MNHNY and SVGAGI (reference sequence). The V gene end was trimmed by 5 bases and the J gene end by 6 bases; junction bases not matched to a gene: 12. The CDR3 totals 15 residues. Seattle patients were enrolled during active infection and followed longitudinally.

This chain connects TRBV6-6 to TRBJ2-7; 8 nucleotides align to TRBD2. Sequenced sample: peripheral blood. The TCR sequence derives from a woman aged 25 to 39 with COVID-19, enrolled during active disease. The CDR3 spells CASSPQTSETGEQYF. The CDR3 DNA follows: TGTGCCAGCAGTCCCCAGACTAGCGAGACGGGCGAGCAGTACTTC.